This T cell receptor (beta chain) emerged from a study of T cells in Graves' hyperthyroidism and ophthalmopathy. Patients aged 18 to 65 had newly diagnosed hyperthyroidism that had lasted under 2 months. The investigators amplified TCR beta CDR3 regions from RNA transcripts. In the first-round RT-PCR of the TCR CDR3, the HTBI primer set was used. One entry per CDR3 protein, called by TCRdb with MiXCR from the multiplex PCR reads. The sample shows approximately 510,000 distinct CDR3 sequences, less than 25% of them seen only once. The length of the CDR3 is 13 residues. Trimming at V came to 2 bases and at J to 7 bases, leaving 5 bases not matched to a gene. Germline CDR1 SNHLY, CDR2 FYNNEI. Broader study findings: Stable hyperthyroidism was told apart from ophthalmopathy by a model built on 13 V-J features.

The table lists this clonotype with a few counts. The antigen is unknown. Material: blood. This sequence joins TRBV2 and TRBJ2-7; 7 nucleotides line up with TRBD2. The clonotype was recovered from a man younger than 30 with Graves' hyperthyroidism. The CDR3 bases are TGTGCCAGCAGTGAAACATTAGCGGGTGAGCAGTACTTC. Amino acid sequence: CASSETLAGEQYF.